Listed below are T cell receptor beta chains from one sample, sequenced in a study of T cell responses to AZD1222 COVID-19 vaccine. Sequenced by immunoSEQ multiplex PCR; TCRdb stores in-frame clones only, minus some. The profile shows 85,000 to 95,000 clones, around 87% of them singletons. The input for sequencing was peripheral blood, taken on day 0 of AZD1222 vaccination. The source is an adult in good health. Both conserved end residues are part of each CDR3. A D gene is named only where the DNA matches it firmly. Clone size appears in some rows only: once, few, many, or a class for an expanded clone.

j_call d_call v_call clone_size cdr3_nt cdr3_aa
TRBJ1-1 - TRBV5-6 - TGTGCCAGCAGCTTCTTACAGGTCGGCTCAAACACTGAAGCTTTCTTT CASSFLQVGSNTEAFF
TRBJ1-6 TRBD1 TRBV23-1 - TGCGCCAGCAACCGGACAGGGTACGGTTCACCCCTCCACTTT CASNRTGYGSPLHF
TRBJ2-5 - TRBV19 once TGTGCCAGTAGTATTCGGGGGCAAGAGACCCAGTACTTC CASSIRGQETQYF
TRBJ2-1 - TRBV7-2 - TGTGCCAGCAGCTTATCCTGGGGGGCAAGCTACAATGAGCAGTTCTTC CASSLSWGASYNEQFF
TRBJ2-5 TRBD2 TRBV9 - TGTGCCAGCAGCGTGGCGGGGGGTCAACAAGAGACCCAGTACTTC CASSVAGGQQETQYF
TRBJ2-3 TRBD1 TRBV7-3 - TGTGCCAGCAGCTCTCGGACAGGCGCCACAGATACGCAGTATTTT CASSSRTGATDTQYF
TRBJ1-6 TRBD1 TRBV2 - TGTGCCAGTCGCGGGACAGGGGAATCACCCCTCCACTTT CASRGTGESPLHF
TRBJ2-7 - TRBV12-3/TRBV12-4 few TGTGCCAGCAGTTTAAGTGGCTACGAGCAGTACTTC CASSLSGYEQYF
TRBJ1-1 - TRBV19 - TGTGCCAGTAGTATAGACGGCATGTCGGGAACTGAAGCTTTCTTT CASSIDGMSGTEAFF
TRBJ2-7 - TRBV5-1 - TGCGCCAGCGGGGACTCGAGCTCCTACGAGCAGTACTTC CASGDSSSYEQYF
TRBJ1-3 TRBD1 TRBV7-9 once TGTGCCAGCAGGCCCACAGGGGGCGGTGGAAACACCATATATTTT CASRPTGGGGNTIYF
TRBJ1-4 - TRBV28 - TGTGCCAGCAGTTACGGGGGCCTCGAAAAACTGTTTTTT CASSYGGLEKLFF
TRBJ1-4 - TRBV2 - TGTGCCAGCAATTTCCAGGGTGGTACTAATGAAAAACTGTTTTTT CASNFQGGTNEKLFF
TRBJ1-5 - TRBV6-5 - TGTGCCAGCAAAGCGAACGATCAGCCCCAGCATTTT CASKANDQPQHF